This T cell receptor (beta chain) is drawn from a study of T cells after yellow fever vaccination. A single record per CDR3 protein comes from TCRdb applying MiXCR to the 5' RACE reads. The sample has some 300,000 distinct CDR3 sequences, less than 9.5% seen once. In this sample, this clonotype turned up once. Its antigen is not identified. Study-wide points: Reappearance after the booster was observed for most primary-vaccination clones (about 95% CD4, about 85% CD8).

The CDR3 has 13 residues. CDR1 is SGHDT, CDR2 YYEEEE, per germline. The germline V and J ends were trimmed by 1 base and 4 bases, with 8 bases remaining between them. This TCR was sampled from a man aged 18 to 30 who received the YFV17D yellow fever vaccine. Source: CD4+ T cells sorted from PBMCs, taken 5 days after the yellow fever booster vaccination. This chain uses TRBV5-6 with TRBJ1-1, with D hard to call. CDR3: CASSLYMFTEAFF. CDR3 DNA sequence: TGTGCCAGCAGCTTGTATATGTTCACTGAAGCTTTCTTT.